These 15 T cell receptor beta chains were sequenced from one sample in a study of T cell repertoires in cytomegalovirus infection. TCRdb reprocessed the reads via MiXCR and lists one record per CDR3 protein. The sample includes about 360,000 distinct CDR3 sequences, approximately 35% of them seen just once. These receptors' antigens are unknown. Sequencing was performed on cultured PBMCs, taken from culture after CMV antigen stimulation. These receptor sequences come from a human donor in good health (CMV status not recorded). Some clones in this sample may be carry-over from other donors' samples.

This CDR3 reads CASSLALASTDTQYF. The CDR3 DNA sequence: TGTGCCAGCAGCTTAGCTTTGGCAAGCACAGATACGCAGTATTTT. The chain employs TRBV7-2 and TRBJ2-3, with no clear D. The CDR3 runs 15 residues. The germline V gene has CDR1 SGHTA and CDR2 FQGNSA. Trimming took 0 bases from V and 0 from J, leaving 7 bases between them. Complete variable domain (other parts from reference TRBV7-2 and TRBJ2-3): GAGVSQSPSNKVTEKGKDVELRCDPISGHTALYWYRQSLGQGLEFLIYFQGNSAPDKSGLPSDRFSAERTGGSVSTLTIQRTQQEDSAVYLCASSLALASTDTQYFGPGTRLTVL.

CDR3 DNA sequence: TGTGCCAGCAGCTCAGGGGCTTTCTTT. Its protein product is CASSSGAFF. This chain uses TRBV7-2 with TRBJ1-1; D may be TRBD1 (5 bases). The CDR3 runs 9 residues. Germline-derived CDR1 and CDR2 are SGHTA and FQGNSA. V gave up 4 bases and J gave up 11 bases, with 5 bases separating them.

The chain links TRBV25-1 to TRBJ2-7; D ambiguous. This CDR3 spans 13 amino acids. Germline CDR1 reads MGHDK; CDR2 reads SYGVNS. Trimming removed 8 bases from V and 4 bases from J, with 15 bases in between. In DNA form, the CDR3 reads TGTGCCAGCGTTAAAGCGTCAGGATACGAGCAGTACTTC. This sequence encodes CASVKASGYEQYF.

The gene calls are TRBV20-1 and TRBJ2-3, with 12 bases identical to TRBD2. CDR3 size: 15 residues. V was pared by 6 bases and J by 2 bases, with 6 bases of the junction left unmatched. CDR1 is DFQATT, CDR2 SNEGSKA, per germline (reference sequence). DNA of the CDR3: TGCAGTGCGGACGGACTAGCGGGGACCACAGATACGCAGTATTTT. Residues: CSADGLAGTTDTQYF.

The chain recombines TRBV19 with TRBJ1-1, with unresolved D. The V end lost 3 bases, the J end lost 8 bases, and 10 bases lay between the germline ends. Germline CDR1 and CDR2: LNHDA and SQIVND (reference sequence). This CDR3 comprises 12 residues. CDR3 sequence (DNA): TGTGCCAGTAGTATGTCTGGTGGAGAAGCTTTCTTT. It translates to CASSMSGGEAFF.

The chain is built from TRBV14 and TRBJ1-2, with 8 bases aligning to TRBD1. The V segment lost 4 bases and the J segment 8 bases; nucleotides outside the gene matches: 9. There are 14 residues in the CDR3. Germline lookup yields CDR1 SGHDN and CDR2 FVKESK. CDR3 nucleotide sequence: TGTGCCAGCAGCCGCCGACAGGGGTTCAACGGCTACACCTTC. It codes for CASSRRQGFNGYTF.

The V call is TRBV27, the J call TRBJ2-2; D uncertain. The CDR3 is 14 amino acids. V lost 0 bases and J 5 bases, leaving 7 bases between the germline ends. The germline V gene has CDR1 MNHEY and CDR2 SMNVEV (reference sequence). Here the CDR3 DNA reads TGTGCCAGCAGTTTATCGGCTGGAACCGGGGAGCTGTTTTTT. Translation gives CASSLSAGTGELFF.

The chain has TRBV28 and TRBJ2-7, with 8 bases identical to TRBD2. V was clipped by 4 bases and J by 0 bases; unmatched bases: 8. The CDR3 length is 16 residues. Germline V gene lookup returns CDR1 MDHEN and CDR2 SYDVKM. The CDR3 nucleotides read TGTGCCAGCAGTTCCCTGACTAGCGTGGCCTCCTACGAGCAGTACTTC. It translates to CASSSLTSVASYEQYF. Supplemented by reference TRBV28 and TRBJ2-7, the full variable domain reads DVKVTQSSRYLVKRTGEKVFLECVQDMDHENMFWYRQDPGLGLRLIYFSYDVKMKEKGDIPEGYSVSREKKERFSLILESASTNQTSMYLCASSSLTSVASYEQYFGPGTRLTVT.

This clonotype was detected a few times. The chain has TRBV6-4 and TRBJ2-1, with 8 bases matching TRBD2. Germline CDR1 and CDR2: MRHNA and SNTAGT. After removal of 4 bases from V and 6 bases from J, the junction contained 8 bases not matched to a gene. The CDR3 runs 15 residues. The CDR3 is CASSADSGSTNEQFF. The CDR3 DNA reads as TGTGCCAGCAGTGCCGACAGCGGGAGCACCAATGAGCAGTTCTTC.

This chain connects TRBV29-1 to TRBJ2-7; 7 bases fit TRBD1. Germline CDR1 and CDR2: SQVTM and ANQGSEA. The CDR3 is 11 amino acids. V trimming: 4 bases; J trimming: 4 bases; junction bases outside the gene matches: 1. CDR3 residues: CSVGTGYEQYV. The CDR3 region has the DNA TGCAGCGTTGGGACAGGATACGAGCAGTACGTC.

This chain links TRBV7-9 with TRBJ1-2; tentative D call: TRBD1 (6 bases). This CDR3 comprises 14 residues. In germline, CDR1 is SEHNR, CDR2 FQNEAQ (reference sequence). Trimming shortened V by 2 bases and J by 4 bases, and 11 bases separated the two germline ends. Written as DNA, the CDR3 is TGTGCCAGCAGCTTATATAGACAGGCCTATGGCTACACCTTC. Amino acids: CASSLYRQAYGYTF.

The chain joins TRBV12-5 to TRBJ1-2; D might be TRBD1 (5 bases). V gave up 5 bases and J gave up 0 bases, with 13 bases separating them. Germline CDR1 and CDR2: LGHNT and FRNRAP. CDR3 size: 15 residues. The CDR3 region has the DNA TGTGCTAGTGGTCCAACGACAGTCACTAACTATGGCTACACCTTC. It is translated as CASGPTTVTNYGYTF. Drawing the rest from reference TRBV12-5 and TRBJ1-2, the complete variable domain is DARVTQTPRHKVTEMGQEVTMRCQPILGHNTVFWYRQTMMQGLELLAYFRNRAPLDDSGMPKDRFSAEMPDATLATLKIQPSEPRDSAVYFCASGPTTVTNYGYTFGSGTRLTVV.

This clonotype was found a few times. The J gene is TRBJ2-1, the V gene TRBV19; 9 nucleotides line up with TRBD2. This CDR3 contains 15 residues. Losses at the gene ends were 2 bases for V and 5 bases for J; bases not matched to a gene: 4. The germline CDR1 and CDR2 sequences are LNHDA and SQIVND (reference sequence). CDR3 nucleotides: TGTGCCAGTAGTATATCTAGCGGGGTCCACAATGAGCAGTTCTTC. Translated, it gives CASSISSGVHNEQFF.

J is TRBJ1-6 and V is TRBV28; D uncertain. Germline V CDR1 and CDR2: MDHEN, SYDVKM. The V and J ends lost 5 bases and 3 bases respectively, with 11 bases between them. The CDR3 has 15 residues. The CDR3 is CASSPRSLYNSPLHF. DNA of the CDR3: TGTGCCAGCAGTCCCCGGAGCCTCTATAATTCACCCCTCCACTTT.

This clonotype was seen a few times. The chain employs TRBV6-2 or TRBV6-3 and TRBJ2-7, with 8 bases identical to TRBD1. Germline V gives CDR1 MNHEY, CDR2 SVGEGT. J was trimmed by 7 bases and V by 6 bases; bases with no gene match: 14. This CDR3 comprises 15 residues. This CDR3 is CASSFSTRTGQEQYV. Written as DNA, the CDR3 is TGTGCCAGCAGCTTCTCGACCCGGACAGGGCAAGAGCAGTACGTC.